These 20 T cell receptor beta chains were sequenced from one sample in a study of T cell responses to AZD1222 COVID-19 vaccine. Assay: immunoSEQ multiplex PCR; the TCRdb copy retains only in-frame clones and omits some. The table shows 170,000 or so clones, with 75% to 95% occurring only once. The sequencing here drew on peripheral blood, taken on day 0 of AZD1222 vaccination. The source is an adult in good health.

The chain carries TRBV10-3 and TRBJ2-7; 11 bases line up with TRBD2. Germline V gives CDR1 ENHRY, CDR2 SYGVKD. This CDR3 has 14 residues. The J segment lost 1 base and the V segment lost 10 bases, leaving 6 bases of the junction unmatched. In DNA form, the CDR3 reads TGTGCCACCCTTAGCGGGGGGGAGTCCTACGAGCAGTACTTC. It specifies CATLSGGESYEQYF.

The genes are TRBV7-9 and TRBJ1-2; D unclear. CDR1 is SEHNR, CDR2 FQNEAQ, per germline (reference sequence). Trimming took 7 bases from V and 5 from J, leaving 14 bases between them. CDR3 length equals 13 residues. This chain's CDR3 is CASTKGDLYGYTF. In nucleotides, the CDR3 is TGTGCCAGCACCAAAGGCGATTTGTATGGCTACACCTTC.

The table lists this clone with a count of one. V usage is TRBV29-1 and J usage is TRBJ2-5; maybe TRBD2 (5 bases). This CDR3 has 14 residues. Germline V gene lookup returns CDR1 SQVTM and CDR2 ANQGSEA. V lost 5 bases, J lost 5 bases, and 18 bases lay in between. The chain's CDR3 is CSVSDYFVGETQYF. CDR3 nucleotides: TGCAGCGTTTCAGACTACTTCGTCGGGGAGACCCAGTACTTC.

The rearrangement links TRBV19 to TRBJ2-2; D may be TRBD2 (7 bases). The CDR3 extends over 14 amino acids. The germline V gene has CDR1 LNHDA and CDR2 SQIVND (reference sequence). Trimming stripped 6 bases from V and 7 bases from J, with 15 bases between. Here the CDR3 DNA reads TGTGCCAGTAGCTCAAGAGGGGGGGTCGGGGAGCTGTTTTTT. Its translation is CASSSRGGVGELFF.

This chain's CDR3 is CASRIRLGPLAKNIQYF. CDR3 DNA sequence: TGCGCCAGCAGGATAAGGCTGGGACCCTTAGCCAAAAACATTCAGTACTTC. The rearrangement joins TRBV10-1 to TRBJ2-4; either TRBD1 or TRBD2 may supply D (5 bases each). Germline V CDR1 and CDR2: WNHNN, SYGVQD (reference sequence). With 6 bases removed from V and 0 bases from J, the gap between germline ends came to 18 bases. This CDR3 comprises 17 residues.

The chain joins TRBV13 to TRBJ1-1, with TRBD1 identical over 11 bases. Germline values: CDR1 PRHDT, CDR2 FYEKMQ (reference sequence). V shed 6 bases and J 7 bases; nucleotides not matched to a gene: 10. The CDR3 is made up of 15 amino acids. The CDR3 spells CASSRSWTGGDEAFF. Here the CDR3 DNA reads TGTGCCAGCAGTCGGTCCTGGACAGGGGGCGATGAAGCTTTCTTT.

The chain has TRBV29-1 and TRBJ1-1, with D unresolved. Trimming took off 0 bases at V and 5 bases at J, with 10 bases between the two ends. This CDR3 has 13 amino acids. Per the germline V gene, CDR1 is SQVTM and CDR2 is ANQGSEA. CDR3 sequence reads: CSVEDGRWTEAFF. The CDR3 DNA reads TGCAGCGTTGAAGATGGAAGGTGGACTGAAGCTTTCTTT.

The rearrangement joins TRBV7-3 to TRBJ2-3; perhaps D is TRBD1 or TRBD2 (6 bases each). Trimming pared 3 bases from V and 0 bases from J, leaving 13 bases between. This CDR3 comprises 16 residues. CDR1 and CDR2 from the germline V gene are SGHTA and FQGTGA. The CDR3 coding sequence is TGTGCCAGCAGCTTGAGGGGGGCTACTAGCACAGATACGCAGTATTTT. It specifies CASSLRGATSTDTQYF.

V gene TRBV18 combines with J gene TRBJ2-7, with D possibly being TRBD1 (5 bases). Trimming cost V 3 bases and J 3 bases, with 9 bases left between them. CDR3 size: 13 residues. Germline values: CDR1 KGHSH, CDR2 LQKENI. The CDR3 region is CASSPGQDYEQYF. The CDR3 DNA sequence: TGTGCCAGCTCACCCGGACAAGACTACGAGCAGTACTTC.

V usage is TRBV29-1 and J usage is TRBJ1-2, with TRBD1 matching over 8 bases. The CDR3 extends over 12 amino acids. V shed 6 bases and J 6 bases; nucleotides not matched to a gene: 6. In germline, CDR1 is SQVTM, CDR2 ANQGSEA. CDR3 bases: TGCAGCGTGGGAACAGGGGGAGATGGCTACACCTTC. It yields the protein CSVGTGGDGYTF.

The rearrangement uses TRBV9 and TRBJ2-3; D is perhaps TRBD2 (5 bases). From germline, CDR1 is SGDLS and CDR2 YYNGEE. V was shortened by 1 base and J by 2 bases, with 8 bases between the two germline ends. The CDR3 sequence is 14 residues long. CDR3 DNA: TGTGCCAGCAGCGTAAGGACTTACACAGATACGCAGTATTTT. Translated: CASSVRTYTDTQYF.

V is TRBV7-2 and J is TRBJ2-7; the match to TRBD1 covers 7 bases. V was pared by 7 bases and J by 3 bases, with 6 bases of the junction left unmatched. CDR3 length: 13 residues. Looked up from germline, CDR1 is SGHTA and CDR2 is FQGNSA. CDR3 sequence: CASTPTGLYEQYF. CDR3 nucleotides: TGTGCCAGCACCCCGACAGGGCTCTACGAGCAGTACTTC. Complete variable domain (other parts from reference TRBV7-2 and TRBJ2-7): GAGVSQSPSNKVTEKGKDVELRCDPISGHTALYWYRQSLGQGLEFLIYFQGNSAPDKSGLPSDRFSAERTGGSVSTLTIQRTQQEDSAVYLCASTPTGLYEQYFGPGTRLTVT.

CDR3 sequence: CASSSSSTDTQYF. CDR3 coding DNA: TGTGCCAGCAGTTCATCTAGCACAGATACGCAGTATTTT. The rearrangement links TRBV27 to TRBJ2-3; D gene unclear. V lost 4 bases to trimming and J lost 0 bases, with 5 bases between them. The CDR3 is made up of 13 amino acids. CDR1 and CDR2 (germline): MNHEY, SMNVEV (reference sequence).

The rearrangement joins TRBV25-1 to TRBJ1-2; TRBD1 matches 8 bases. Germline-derived CDR1 and CDR2 are MGHDK and SYGVNS. V shed 10 bases and J 4 bases; nucleotides not matched to a gene: 17. The CDR3 is 16 residues long. CDR3 in DNA: TGTGCCACCCCCTCAGGGGGCACAAGGTTAGGCTATGGCTACACCTTC. This codes for CATPSGGTRLGYGYTF.

The chain joins TRBV18 to TRBJ1-2; no clear D gene. Deletions cut 3 bases from V and 4 bases from J, with 9 bases between. CDR1 and CDR2 from the germline V gene are KGHSH and LQKENI. CDR3 size: 13 residues. The CDR3 DNA is TGTGCCAGCTCACCGCAGGTTACCTATGGCTACACCTTC. This encodes CASSPQVTYGYTF. Filled out from reference TRBV18 and TRBJ1-2, the complete variable domain reads NAGVMQNPRHLVRRRGQEARLRCSPMKGHSHVYWYRQLPEEGLKFMVYLQKENIIDESGMPKERFSAEFPKEGPSILRIQQVVRGDSAAYFCASSPQVTYGYTFGSGTRLTVV.

CDR3 DNA: TGTGCCAGTAGTCCGGAAAGGGATATGAACACTGAAGCTTTCTTT. Translating gives CASSPERDMNTEAFF. The V and J genes are TRBV19 and TRBJ1-1; D is unclear. Germline CDR1 reads LNHDA; CDR2 reads SQIVND (reference sequence). The length of the CDR3 is 15 residues. Trimming removed 5 bases from V and 0 bases from J, with 13 bases in between.

The chain combines TRBV6-2 or TRBV6-3 with TRBJ2-5; 8 bases match TRBD1. The germline V gene encodes CDR1 MNHEY and CDR2 SVGEGT. Unmatched junction bases numbered 5, after V lost 5 bases and J lost 3 bases. The CDR3 runs 14 residues. CDR3 in DNA: TGTGCCAGCAGTACCGACAGGGGAAAAGAGACCCAGTACTTC. It encodes CASSTDRGKETQYF.

This chain connects TRBV19 to TRBJ2-7, with D perhaps being TRBD1 or TRBD2 (5 bases each). Per germline, CDR1 LNHDA and CDR2 SQIVND (reference sequence). V lost 3 bases and J lost 2, with 11 bases in between. This CDR3 spans 14 amino acids. CDR3 sequence: CASSMRGIAYEQYF. CDR3 sequence (DNA): TGTGCCAGTAGTATGAGGGGAATAGCCTACGAGCAGTACTTC.

The chain couples TRBV4-3 to TRBJ1-1, with D unclear. CDR1 and CDR2 from the germline V gene are LGHNA and YSLEER. The CDR3 consists of 13 residues. Trimming left V 3 bases short and J 1 base short, with 6 bases between. CDR3 sequence: CASSHQRNTEAFF. The DNA of the CDR3 is TGCGCCAGCAGCCATCAGAGGAACACTGAAGCTTTCTTT.

This sequence joins TRBV4-3 and TRBJ2-3; no definite D call. CDR3 size: 17 residues. Germline CDR1 LGHNA, CDR2 YSLEER. The ends were cut back, 0 bases at V and 0 bases at J, with 13 bases in the middle. The CDR3 bases are TGCGCCAGCAGCCAAGACCCGACGGTCCCTAGCACAGATACGCAGTATTTT. Amino acid sequence: CASSQDPTVPSTDTQYF.